These T cell receptor beta chains were read from a single sample in a study of blood T cell repertoires in COVID-19. Libraries were prepared by immunoSEQ multiplex PCR; TCRdb keeps only in-frame clonotypes and omits some of them. The sample contains hundreds of thousands of clones, 85% of which appear only once. The specimen was PBMCs or T cells enriched from blood (not recorded which). These receptors were collected from a woman aged 45-60 years with acute COVID-19. Each CDR3 is given with its conserved first and last residue. Each record gives: clone size, D gene, V gene, J gene, CDR3 protein, CDR3 DNA. The D gene is left open where the match is weak. The size of a clone is reported for some rows only, either as once, few or many, or as a class for expanded clones.

clone_size: NA; d_call: TRBD1; v_call: TRBV6-4; j_call: TRBJ1-2; cdr3_aa: CASRHPRTGDGYTF; cdr3_nt: TGTGCCAGCAGACACCCTCGGACAGGGGATGGCTACACCTTC
clone_size: NA; d_call: TRBD1; v_call: TRBV7-6; j_call: TRBJ1-6; cdr3_aa: CASSHPDRGSESPLHF; cdr3_nt: TGTGCCAGCAGCCACCCAGACAGGGGATCAGAATCACCCCTCCACTTT
clone_size: NA; d_call: TRBD2; v_call: TRBV5-1; j_call: TRBJ2-3; cdr3_aa: CASSSRGAGTDTQYF; cdr3_nt: TGCGCCAGCAGCTCGCGGGGGGCGGGGACAGATACGCAGTATTTT
clone_size: once; d_call: TRBD1; v_call: TRBV5-1; j_call: TRBJ1-4; cdr3_aa: CASSLDPGGEINEKLFF; cdr3_nt: TGCGCCAGCAGCTTGGATCCAGGGGGCGAGATTAATGAAAAACTGTTTTTT
clone_size: NA; d_call: NA; v_call: TRBV6-1; j_call: TRBJ2-7; cdr3_aa: CASSGESGGSSYEQYF; cdr3_nt: TGTGCCAGCAGTGGAGAATCTGGCGGAAGCTCCTACGAGCAGTACTTC
clone_size: few; d_call: NA; v_call: TRBV19; j_call: TRBJ2-2; cdr3_aa: CASSILARKNTGELFF; cdr3_nt: TGTGCCAGTAGTATATTGGCCAGGAAGAACACCGGGGAGCTGTTTTTT
clone_size: few; d_call: NA; v_call: TRBV5-1; j_call: TRBJ1-4; cdr3_aa: CASSLTPATNEKLFF; cdr3_nt: TGCGCCAGCAGCCTGACTCCAGCAACTAATGAAAAACTGTTTTTT
clone_size: NA; d_call: NA; v_call: TRBV30; j_call: TRBJ1-2; cdr3_aa: CACKAGSYGYTF; cdr3_nt: TGTGCCTGTAAGGCGGGCTCCTATGGCTACACCTTC
clone_size: NA; d_call: TRBD2; v_call: TRBV6-5; j_call: TRBJ2-7; cdr3_aa: CASSYRTSASSYEQYF; cdr3_nt: TGTGCCAGCAGTTACCGTACTAGCGCGAGCTCCTACGAGCAGTACTTC
clone_size: NA; d_call: NA; v_call: TRBV27; j_call: TRBJ1-1; cdr3_aa: CASSLVFRDTEAFF; cdr3_nt: TGTGCCAGCAGTTTAGTGTTCAGGGATACTGAAGCTTTCTTT
clone_size: NA; d_call: TRBD1; v_call: TRBV2; j_call: TRBJ1-2; cdr3_aa: CASSDIVGQGFLGGYTF; cdr3_nt: TGTGCCAGCAGTGATATCGTGGGACAGGGATTTTTGGGGGGCTACACCTTC
clone_size: NA; d_call: TRBD2; v_call: TRBV4-3; j_call: TRBJ2-1; cdr3_aa: CASSQDKASGSNEQFF; cdr3_nt: TGCGCCAGCAGCCAAGATAAGGCTAGCGGAAGCAATGAGCAGTTCTTC
clone_size: NA; d_call: NA; v_call: TRBV5-8; j_call: TRBJ2-1; cdr3_aa: CASSTGQSSYNEQFF; cdr3_nt: TGTGCCAGCAGCACCGGACAGAGCTCCTACAATGAGCAGTTCTTC
clone_size: NA; d_call: TRBD1; v_call: TRBV19; j_call: TRBJ2-6; cdr3_aa: CASRQGARSGANVLTF; cdr3_nt: TGTGCCAGTAGGCAGGGGGCGAGATCTGGGGCCAACGTCCTGACTTTC
clone_size: few; d_call: TRBD1; v_call: TRBV19; j_call: TRBJ2-7; cdr3_aa: CASTPRGTGFFYEQYF; cdr3_nt: TGTGCCAGTACCCCCCGGGGGACAGGGTTTTTCTACGAGCAGTACTTC
clone_size: NA; d_call: TRBD1; v_call: TRBV7-2; j_call: TRBJ1-2; cdr3_aa: CASSSTGQGRGGYTF; cdr3_nt: TGTGCCAGCAGCTCCACAGGACAGGGCCGGGGTGGCTACACCTTC
clone_size: NA; d_call: NA; v_call: TRBV7-9; j_call: TRBJ1-1; cdr3_aa: CASSAPGHTNTEAFF; cdr3_nt: TGTGCCAGCAGCGCCCCGGGACATACGAACACTGAAGCTTTCTTT
clone_size: NA; d_call: NA; v_call: TRBV30; j_call: TRBJ1-3; cdr3_aa: CAWSKTREAGNTIYF; cdr3_nt: TGTGCCTGGAGTAAAACCAGGGAAGCTGGAAACACCATATATTTT
clone_size: NA; d_call: TRBD1; v_call: TRBV6-1; j_call: TRBJ1-4; cdr3_aa: CASSEDRGEKLFF; cdr3_nt: TGTGCCAGCAGTGAGGACAGGGGCGAAAAACTGTTTTTT
clone_size: once; d_call: NA; v_call: TRBV5-5; j_call: TRBJ2-7; cdr3_aa: CASSLRPNSEQYF; cdr3_nt: TGTGCCAGCAGCCTTCGCCCCAACAGCGAGCAGTACTTC
clone_size: NA; d_call: TRBD1; v_call: TRBV18; j_call: TRBJ1-3; cdr3_aa: CASSPPSSGGRGNTIYF; cdr3_nt: TGTGCCAGCTCACCACCGTCCTCAGGGGGACGTGGAAACACCATATATTTT
clone_size: few; d_call: TRBD1; v_call: TRBV12-3/TRBV12-4; j_call: TRBJ1-2; cdr3_aa: CASAGTGVYGYTF; cdr3_nt: TGTGCCAGCGCAGGGACAGGGGTGTATGGCTACACCTTC
clone_size: NA; d_call: TRBD1; v_call: TRBV13; j_call: TRBJ1-1; cdr3_aa: CASSLSPKSRGIMNTEAFF; cdr3_nt: TGTGCCAGCAGCTTGAGCCCCAAATCCAGGGGGATCATGAACACTGAAGCTTTCTTT
clone_size: NA; d_call: TRBD1; v_call: TRBV4-3; j_call: TRBJ2-7; cdr3_aa: CASSQGQGDIYEQYF; cdr3_nt: TGCGCCAGCAGCCAAGGACAGGGCGACATATACGAGCAGTACTTC
clone_size: once; d_call: TRBD1; v_call: TRBV4-1; j_call: TRBJ1-2; cdr3_aa: CASSQTPDRAITGGYTF; cdr3_nt: TGCGCCAGCAGCCAAACCCCGGACAGGGCCATCACGGGTGGCTACACCTTC
clone_size: NA; d_call: TRBD1; v_call: TRBV5-1; j_call: TRBJ1-1; cdr3_aa: CASSFKTGLGTEAFF; cdr3_nt: TGCGCCAGCAGCTTTAAGACAGGGTTGGGGACTGAAGCTTTCTTT
clone_size: NA; d_call: NA; v_call: TRBV5-4; j_call: TRBJ2-5; cdr3_aa: CASSLGGEKETQYF; cdr3_nt: TGTGCCAGCAGCTTGGGCGGGGAAAAAGAGACCCAGTACTTC
clone_size: NA; d_call: TRBD1; v_call: TRBV27; j_call: TRBJ1-2; cdr3_aa: CASSFRDRGGGYTF; cdr3_nt: TGTGCCAGCAGTTTCCGGGACAGGGGTGGTGGCTACACCTTC
clone_size: NA; d_call: NA; v_call: TRBV6-2/TRBV6-3; j_call: TRBJ1-2; cdr3_aa: CASSQNYGYTF; cdr3_nt: TGTGCCAGCAGTCAAAACTATGGCTACACCTTC
clone_size: NA; d_call: NA; v_call: TRBV19; j_call: TRBJ2-1; cdr3_aa: CASSTSGYNEQFF; cdr3_nt: TGTGCCAGTAGCACCTCAGGGTATAATGAGCAGTTCTTC
clone_size: few; d_call: TRBD2; v_call: TRBV9; j_call: TRBJ2-5; cdr3_aa: CASSVGVEAGGQETQYF; cdr3_nt: TGTGCCAGCAGCGTAGGGGTGGAGGCGGGGGGCCAAGAGACCCAGTACTTC
clone_size: NA; d_call: NA; v_call: TRBV7-6; j_call: TRBJ1-5; cdr3_aa: CASSLLGGQPQHF; cdr3_nt: TGTGCCAGCAGCTTATTGGGGGGTCAGCCCCAGCATTTT
clone_size: NA; d_call: NA; v_call: TRBV25-1; j_call: TRBJ2-7; cdr3_aa: CASSETVQSSYEQYF; cdr3_nt: TGTGCCAGCAGTGAAACGGTACAGAGCTCCTACGAGCAGTACTTC
clone_size: NA; d_call: NA; v_call: TRBV4-3; j_call: TRBJ1-1; cdr3_aa: CASSQRSVSNTEAFF; cdr3_nt: TGCGCCAGCAGCCAAAGAAGCGTTAGTAACACTGAAGCTTTCTTT
clone_size: NA; d_call: TRBD1; v_call: TRBV7-2; j_call: TRBJ1-5; cdr3_aa: CASSPDRGNQPQHF; cdr3_nt: TGTGCCAGCAGCCCGGACAGGGGGAATCAGCCCCAGCATTTT
clone_size: NA; d_call: TRBD1; v_call: TRBV6-5; j_call: TRBJ2-7; cdr3_aa: CASSSRQGAYEQYF; cdr3_nt: TGTGCCAGCAGTTCCCGACAGGGCGCCTACGAGCAGTACTTC
clone_size: NA; d_call: NA; v_call: TRBV3-1/TRBV3-2; j_call: TRBJ1-3; cdr3_aa: CASSLNTDSGNTIYF; cdr3_nt: TGTGCCAGCAGCCTGAACACCGACTCTGGAAACACCATATATTTT
clone_size: NA; d_call: NA; v_call: TRBV19; j_call: TRBJ1-2; cdr3_aa: CASSDRNNYGYTF; cdr3_nt: TGTGCCAGTAGTGACAGAAATAACTATGGCTACACCTTC
clone_size: NA; d_call: NA; v_call: TRBV5-4; j_call: TRBJ2-5; cdr3_aa: CASTLGRQETQYF; cdr3_nt: TGTGCCAGCACCTTGGGGAGACAAGAGACCCAGTACTTC
clone_size: once; d_call: TRBD1; v_call: TRBV7-2; j_call: TRBJ1-2; cdr3_aa: CASSSGTGGKGYTF; cdr3_nt: TGTGCCAGCAGCTCAGGGACAGGGGGCAAAGGCTACACCTTC
clone_size: once; d_call: TRBD2; v_call: TRBV27; j_call: TRBJ2-3; cdr3_aa: CASSLGLAGGLRLTTQYF; cdr3_nt: TGTGCCAGCAGTTTAGGGTTAGCGGGGGGCCTCCGCCTTACTACGCAGTATTTT
clone_size: NA; d_call: NA; v_call: TRBV11-2; j_call: TRBJ1-4; cdr3_aa: CASSLVLEAEKLFF; cdr3_nt: TGTGCCAGCAGCTTAGTACTTGAGGCTGAAAAACTGTTTTTT
clone_size: NA; d_call: NA; v_call: TRBV21-1; j_call: TRBJ2-7; cdr3_aa: CASSRGQGRPYEQYF; cdr3_nt: TGTGCCAGCAGCAGGGGACAGGGGCGACCCTACGAGCAGTACTTC
clone_size: NA; d_call: TRBD1; v_call: TRBV7-3; j_call: TRBJ1-5; cdr3_aa: CASSPRGAPGF; cdr3_nt: TGTGCCAGCAGCCCCAGGGGGGCCCCTGGTTTT
clone_size: NA; d_call: NA; v_call: TRBV13; j_call: TRBJ1-1; cdr3_aa: CASSFSFTGPRSTEAFF; cdr3_nt: TGTGCCAGCAGCTTTTCATTTACGGGTCCTCGAAGCACTGAAGCTTTCTTT